This TCR beta chain was found in a study of regulatory T cells in long-lasting Graves disease. This sample's time point: persistent/refractory GD, antithyroid drugs over 5 years with positive TRAb. Preparation of the TCR library used RNA extracted from PBMCs. The source of the patients was an endocrinology department in Xi'an, China. The authors built TCR beta libraries using iRepertoire HTBI primers and Arm-PCR of CDR3 regions. TCRdb re-called the multiplex PCR reads through MiXCR, storing one row per CDR3 protein. The sample has 400,000 or so distinct CDR3 sequences, about a quarter seen once. CDR3 length: 12 residues. Germline assignment: CDR1 SQVTM and CDR2 ANQGSEA. In this sample, this clonotype turned up a few times. Its matching antigen is unknown. General study findings and limits: For persistent Graves' patients, TCR diversity was lower than for newly diagnosed ones.

This chain connects TRBV29-1 to TRBJ1-4; D gene ambiguous. The TCR originated in a female donor with Graves disease. Source: peripheral blood mononuclear cells (PBMCs), taken when the disease was refractory, from a patient treated with antithyroid drugs. CDR3 in amino acids: CSVRKANEKLFF. CDR3 nucleotide sequence: TGCAGTGTAAGGAAAGCTAATGAAAAACTGTTTTTT.